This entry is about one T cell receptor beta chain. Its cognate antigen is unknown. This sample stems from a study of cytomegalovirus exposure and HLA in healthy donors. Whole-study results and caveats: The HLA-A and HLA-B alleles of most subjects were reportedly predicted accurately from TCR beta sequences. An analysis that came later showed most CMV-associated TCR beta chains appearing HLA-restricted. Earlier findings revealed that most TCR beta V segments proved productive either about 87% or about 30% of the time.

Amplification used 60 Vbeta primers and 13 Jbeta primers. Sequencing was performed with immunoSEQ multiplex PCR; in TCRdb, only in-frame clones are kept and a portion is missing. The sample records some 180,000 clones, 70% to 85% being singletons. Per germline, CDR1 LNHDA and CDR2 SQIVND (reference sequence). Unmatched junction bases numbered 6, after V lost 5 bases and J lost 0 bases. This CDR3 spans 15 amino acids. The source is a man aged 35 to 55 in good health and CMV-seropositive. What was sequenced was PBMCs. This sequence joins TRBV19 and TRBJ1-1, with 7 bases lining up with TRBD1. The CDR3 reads CASSPPDRVNTEAFF. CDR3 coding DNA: TGTGCCAGTAGTCCTCCTGACAGGGTGAACACTGAAGCTTTCTTT.